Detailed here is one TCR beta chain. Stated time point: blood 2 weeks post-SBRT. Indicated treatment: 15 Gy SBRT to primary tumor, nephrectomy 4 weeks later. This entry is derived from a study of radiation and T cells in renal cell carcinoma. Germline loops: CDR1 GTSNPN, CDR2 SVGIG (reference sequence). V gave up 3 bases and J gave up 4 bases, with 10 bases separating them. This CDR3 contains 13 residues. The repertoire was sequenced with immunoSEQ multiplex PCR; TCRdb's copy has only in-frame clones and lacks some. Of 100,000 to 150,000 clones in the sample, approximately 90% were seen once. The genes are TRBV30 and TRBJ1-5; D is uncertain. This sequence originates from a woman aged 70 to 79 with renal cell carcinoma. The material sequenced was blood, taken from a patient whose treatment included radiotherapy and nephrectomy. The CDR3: CAWRGSTNQPQHF. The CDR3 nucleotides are TGTGCCTGGAGGGGCAGCACGAATCAGCCCCAGCATTTT.